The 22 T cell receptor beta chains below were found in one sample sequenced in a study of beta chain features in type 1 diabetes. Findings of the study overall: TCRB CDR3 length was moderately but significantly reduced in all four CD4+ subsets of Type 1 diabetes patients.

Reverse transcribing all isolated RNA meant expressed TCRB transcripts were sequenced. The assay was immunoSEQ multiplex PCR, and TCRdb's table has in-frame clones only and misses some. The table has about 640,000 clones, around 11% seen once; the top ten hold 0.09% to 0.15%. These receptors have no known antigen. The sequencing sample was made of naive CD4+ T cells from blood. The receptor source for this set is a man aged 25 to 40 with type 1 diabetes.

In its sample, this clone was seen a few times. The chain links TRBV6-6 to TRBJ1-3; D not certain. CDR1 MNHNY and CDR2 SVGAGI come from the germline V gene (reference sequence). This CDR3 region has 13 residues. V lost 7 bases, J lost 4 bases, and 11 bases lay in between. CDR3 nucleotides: TGTGCCAGCACCGTAGACACCGGAAACACCATATATTTT. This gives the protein CASTVDTGNTIYF.

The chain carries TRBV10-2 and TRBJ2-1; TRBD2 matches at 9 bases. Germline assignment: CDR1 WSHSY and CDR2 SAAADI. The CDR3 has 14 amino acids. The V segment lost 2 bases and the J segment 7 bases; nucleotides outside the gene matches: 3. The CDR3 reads CASSETSGYNEQFF. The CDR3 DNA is TGCGCCAGCAGTGAGACTAGCGGGTATAATGAGCAGTTCTTC.

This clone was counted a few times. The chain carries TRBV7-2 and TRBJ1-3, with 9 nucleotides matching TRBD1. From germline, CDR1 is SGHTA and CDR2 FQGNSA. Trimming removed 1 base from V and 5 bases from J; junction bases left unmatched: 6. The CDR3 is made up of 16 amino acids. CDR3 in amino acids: CASSLVPGQGRNTIYF. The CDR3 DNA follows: TGTGCCAGCAGCTTAGTCCCGGGACAGGGACGAAACACCATATATTTT.

The CDR3 DNA reads TGTGCCAGCAGCGAACACCGGGACAGGTACAATGAGCAGTTCTTC. Its protein is CASSEHRDRYNEQFF. The rearrangement links TRBV7-6 to TRBJ2-1; TRBD1 aligns across 8 bases. Germline V CDR1 and CDR2: SGHVS, FNYEAQ. V trimming: 5 bases; J trimming: 4 bases; junction bases outside the gene matches: 7. The CDR3 has 15 amino acids.

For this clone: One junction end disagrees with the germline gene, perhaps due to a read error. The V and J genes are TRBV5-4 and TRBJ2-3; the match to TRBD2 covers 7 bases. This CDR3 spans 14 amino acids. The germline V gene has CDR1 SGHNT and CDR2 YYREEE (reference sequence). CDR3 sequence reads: CASTLGGAFDTQYF. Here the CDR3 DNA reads TGTGCCAGCACCTTGGGAGGGGCGTTTGATACGCAGTATTTT.

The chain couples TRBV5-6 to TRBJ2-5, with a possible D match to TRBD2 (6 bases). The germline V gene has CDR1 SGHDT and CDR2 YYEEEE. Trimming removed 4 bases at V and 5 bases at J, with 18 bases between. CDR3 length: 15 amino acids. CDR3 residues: CASSIISGGWETQYF. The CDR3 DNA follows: TGTGCCAGCAGCATAATATCCGGAGGGTGGGAGACCCAGTACTTC.

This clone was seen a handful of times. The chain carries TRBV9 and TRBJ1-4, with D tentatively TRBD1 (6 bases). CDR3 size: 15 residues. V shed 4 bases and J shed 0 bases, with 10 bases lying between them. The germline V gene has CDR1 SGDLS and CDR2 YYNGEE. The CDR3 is CASSSRQATNEKLFF. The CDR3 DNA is TGTGCCAGCAGCTCCCGACAGGCAACTAATGAAAAACTGTTTTTT.

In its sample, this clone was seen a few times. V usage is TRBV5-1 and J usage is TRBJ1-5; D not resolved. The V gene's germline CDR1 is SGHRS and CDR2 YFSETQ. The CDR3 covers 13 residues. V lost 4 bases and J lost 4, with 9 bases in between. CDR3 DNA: TGCGCCAGCAGCCAGGAAGGGAATCAGCCCCAGCATTTT. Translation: CASSQEGNQPQHF.

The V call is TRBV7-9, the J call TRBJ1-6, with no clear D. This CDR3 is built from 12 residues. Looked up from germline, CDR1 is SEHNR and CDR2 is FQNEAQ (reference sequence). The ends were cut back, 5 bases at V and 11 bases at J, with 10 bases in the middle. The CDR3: CASSPRVAPLHF. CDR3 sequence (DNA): TGTGCCAGCAGCCCCCGGGTGGCACCCCTCCACTTT.

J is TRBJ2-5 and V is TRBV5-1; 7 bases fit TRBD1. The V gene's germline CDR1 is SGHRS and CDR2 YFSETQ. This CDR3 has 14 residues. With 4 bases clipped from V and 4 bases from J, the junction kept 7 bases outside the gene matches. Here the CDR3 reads CASSPSGGAETQYF. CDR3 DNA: TGCGCCAGCAGCCCCTCAGGGGGTGCAGAGACCCAGTACTTC.

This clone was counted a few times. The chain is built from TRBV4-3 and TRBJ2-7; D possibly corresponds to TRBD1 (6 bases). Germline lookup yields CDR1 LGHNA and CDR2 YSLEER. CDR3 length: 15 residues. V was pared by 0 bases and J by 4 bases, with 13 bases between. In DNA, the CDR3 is TGCGCCAGCAGCCAAGATTCGGGGACATTTTACGAGCAGTACTTC. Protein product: CASSQDSGTFYEQYF.

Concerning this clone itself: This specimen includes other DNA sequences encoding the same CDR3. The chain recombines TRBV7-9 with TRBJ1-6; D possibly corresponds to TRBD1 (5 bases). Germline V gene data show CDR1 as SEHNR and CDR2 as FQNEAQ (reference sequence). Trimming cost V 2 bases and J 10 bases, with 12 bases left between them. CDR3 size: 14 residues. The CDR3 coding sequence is TGTGCCAGCAGCTTAAGGCAGGGAAACTCACCCCTCCACTTT. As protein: CASSLRQGNSPLHF.

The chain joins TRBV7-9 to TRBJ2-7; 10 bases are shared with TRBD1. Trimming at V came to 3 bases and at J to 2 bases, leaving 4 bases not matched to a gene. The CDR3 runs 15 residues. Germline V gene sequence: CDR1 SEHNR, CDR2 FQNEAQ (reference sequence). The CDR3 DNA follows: TGTGCCAGCAGCTTCGGACAGGGGGTAACCTACGAGCAGTACTTC. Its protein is CASSFGQGVTYEQYF.

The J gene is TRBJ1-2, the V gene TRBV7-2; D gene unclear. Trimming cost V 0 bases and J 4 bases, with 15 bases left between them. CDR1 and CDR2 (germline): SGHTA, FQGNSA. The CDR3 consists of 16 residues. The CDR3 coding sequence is TGTGCCAGCAGCTTAGCGTCCCTAGGACCGTCCTATGGCTACACCTTC. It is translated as CASSLASLGPSYGYTF.

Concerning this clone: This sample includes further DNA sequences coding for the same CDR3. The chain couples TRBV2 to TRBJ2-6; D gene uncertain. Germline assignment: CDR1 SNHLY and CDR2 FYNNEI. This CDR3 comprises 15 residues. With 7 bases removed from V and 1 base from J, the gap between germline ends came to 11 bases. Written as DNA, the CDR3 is TGTGCCAGCACAAGGGAAGGGTCTGGGGCCAACGTCCTGACTTTC. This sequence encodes CASTREGSGANVLTF. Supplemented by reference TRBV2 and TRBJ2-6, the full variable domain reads EPEVTQTPSHQVTQMGQEVILRCVPISNHLYFYWYRQILGQKVEFLVSFYNNEISEKSEIFDDQFSVERPDGSNFTLKIRSTKLEDSAMYFCASTREGSGANVLTFGAGSRLTVL.

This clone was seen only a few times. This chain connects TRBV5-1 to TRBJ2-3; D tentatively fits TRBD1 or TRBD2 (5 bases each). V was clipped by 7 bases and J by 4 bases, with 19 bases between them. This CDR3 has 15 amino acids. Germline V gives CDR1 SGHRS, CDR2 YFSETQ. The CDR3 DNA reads TGCGCCAGCCAACCTAAGGGGAGTATGTCAGATACGCAGTATTTT. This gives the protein CASQPKGSMSDTQYF. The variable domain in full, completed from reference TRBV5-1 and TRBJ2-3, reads KAGVTQTPRYLIKTRGQQVTLSCSPISGHRSVSWYQQTPGQGLQFLFEYFSETQRNKGNFPGRFSGRQFSNSRSEMNVSTLELGDSALYLCASQPKGSMSDTQYFGPGTRLTVL.

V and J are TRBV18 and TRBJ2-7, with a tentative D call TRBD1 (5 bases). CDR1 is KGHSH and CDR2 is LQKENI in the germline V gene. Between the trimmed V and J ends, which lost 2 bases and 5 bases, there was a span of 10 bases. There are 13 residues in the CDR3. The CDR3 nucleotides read TGTGCCAGCTCACCAACAGGCGCCAACGAGCAGTACTTC. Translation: CASSPTGANEQYF.

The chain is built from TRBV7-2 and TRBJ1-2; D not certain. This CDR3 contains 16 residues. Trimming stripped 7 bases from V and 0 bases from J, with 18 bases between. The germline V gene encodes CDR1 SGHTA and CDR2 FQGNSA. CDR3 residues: CASTPIYSIPNYGYTF. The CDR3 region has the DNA TGTGCCAGCACCCCGATCTACAGTATACCTAACTATGGCTACACCTTC.

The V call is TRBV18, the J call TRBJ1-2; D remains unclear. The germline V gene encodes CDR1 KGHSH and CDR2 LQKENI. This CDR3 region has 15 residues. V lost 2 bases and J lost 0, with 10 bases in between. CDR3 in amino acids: CASSPIPGANYGYTF. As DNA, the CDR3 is TGTGCCAGCTCACCAATCCCCGGAGCTAACTATGGCTACACCTTC.

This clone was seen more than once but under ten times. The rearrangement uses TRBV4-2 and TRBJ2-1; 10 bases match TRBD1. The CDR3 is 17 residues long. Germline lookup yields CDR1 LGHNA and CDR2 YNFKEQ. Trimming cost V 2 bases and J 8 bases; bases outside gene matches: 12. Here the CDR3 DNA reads TGTGCCAGCAGCCAACCCATCGGACAGGGGGGGGTCTATGAGCAGTTCTTC. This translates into CASSQPIGQGGVYEQFF.

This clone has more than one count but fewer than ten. The CDR3 spells CASSRGLTGLYNEQFF. CDR3 bases: TGTGCCAGCAGCCGGGGGCTTACGGGTTTATACAATGAGCAGTTCTTC. This chain links TRBV6-6 with TRBJ2-1; either TRBD1 or TRBD2 may fit D (6 bases each). This CDR3 has 16 residues. Germline V gene lookup returns CDR1 MNHNY and CDR2 SVGAGI (reference sequence). V lost 6 bases and J 4 bases, leaving 19 bases between the germline ends.

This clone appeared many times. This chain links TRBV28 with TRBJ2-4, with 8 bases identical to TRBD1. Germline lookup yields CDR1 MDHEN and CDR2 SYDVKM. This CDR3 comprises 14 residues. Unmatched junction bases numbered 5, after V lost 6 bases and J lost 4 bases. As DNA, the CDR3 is TGTGCCAGCAGATTGGACAGGGTAAAAAACATTCAGTACTTC. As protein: CASRLDRVKNIQYF.